Below, 8 T cell receptor beta chains from the same sample are listed, as sequenced in a study of T cells in localized non-small cell lung cancer. Some clones are missing from TCRdb's copy, which holds only in-frame ones; the method was immunoSEQ multiplex PCR. The sample carries roughly 90,000 clones, approximately 90% recorded once. The source material was PBMCs, sampled before any cancer treatment. Receptors originate from a woman between 35 and 75 years old with stage II squamous cell lung carcinoma.

This chain links TRBV6-1 with TRBJ2-7; TRBD1 matches 10 bases. The V gene end was trimmed by 7 bases and the J gene end by 1 base; junction bases not matched to a gene: 7. CDR3 length: 15 residues. Looked up from germline, CDR1 is MNHNS and CDR2 is SASEGT. CDR3 coding DNA: TGTGCCAGCATCACGGGACAGGGGCAATCCTACGAGCAGTACTTC. It yields the protein CASITGQGQSYEQYF.

The V gene is TRBV6-1, the J gene TRBJ1-6, with a tentative D call TRBD1 (5 bases). The CDR3 runs to 15 residues. The ends were cut back, 2 bases at V and 7 bases at J, with 12 bases in the middle. CDR1 and CDR2 (germline): MNHNS, SASEGT. CDR3 amino acids: CASSEIWDENSPLHF. Written as DNA, the CDR3 is TGTGCCAGCAGTGAAATTTGGGACGAGAATTCACCCCTCCACTTT.

This clone was seen just once. The chain combines TRBV20-1 with TRBJ1-1; D is ambiguous. This CDR3 comprises 10 residues. Deletions cut 4 bases from V and 8 bases from J, with 8 bases between. The germline V gene encodes CDR1 DFQATT and CDR2 SNEGSKA (reference sequence). The DNA of the CDR3 is TGCAGTGCTAACGACTTCGAAGCTTTCTTT. This encodes CSANDFEAFF.

The chain combines TRBV5-6 with TRBJ2-1; 9 bases line up with TRBD2. Germline CDR1 reads SGHDT; CDR2 reads YYEEEE. CDR3 length: 16 residues. With V trimmed by 6 bases and J by 0 bases, 7 bases remained unmatched. The CDR3 loop is CASNRLAASSYNEQFF. CDR3 bases: TGTGCCAGCAACAGACTAGCGGCTAGCTCCTACAATGAGCAGTTCTTC. The variable domain in full, with the rest retrieved from reference TRBV5-6 and TRBJ2-1, is DAGVTQSPTHLIKTRGQQVTLRCSPKSGHDTVSWYQQALGQGPQFIFQYYEEEERQRGNFPDRFSGHQFPNYSSELNVNALLLGDSALYLCASNRLAASSYNEQFFGPGTRLTVL.

The rearrangement links TRBV30 to TRBJ2-7, with D possibly TRBD2 on 5 matching bases. The CDR3 extends over 14 amino acids. Germline loops: CDR1 GTSNPN, CDR2 SVGIG (reference sequence). Trimming took off 2 bases at V and 6 bases at J, with 17 bases between the two ends. The CDR3, as DNA: TGTGCCTGGAGTCCCCGGGATCCCCTGTTCGAGCAGTACTTC. This gives the protein CAWSPRDPLFEQYF.

The chain joins TRBV6-5 to TRBJ1-5, with D unresolved. Trimming took 6 bases from V and 6 from J, leaving 12 bases between them. This CDR3 is built from 13 residues. The V gene's germline CDR1 is MNHEY and CDR2 SVGAGI. CDR3 protein: CASSPSRGQPQHF. The DNA for the CDR3 is TGTGCCAGCAGCCCCTCCCGGGGTCAGCCCCAGCATTTT.

This rearrangement joins TRBV19 to TRBJ2-3, with D unclear. Germline loops: CDR1 LNHDA, CDR2 SQIVND (reference sequence). V was clipped by 7 bases and J by 2 bases, with 10 bases between them. This CDR3 is 13 amino acids long. This chain's CDR3 is CASKHSFTDTQYF. In DNA form, the CDR3 reads TGTGCCAGTAAGCACAGCTTCACAGATACGCAGTATTTT.

The CDR3 here is CASSAGTETGELFF. CDR3 nucleotides: TGCGCCAGCAGCGCCGGGACCGAAACCGGGGAGCTGTTTTTT. The chain has TRBV5-1 and TRBJ2-2, with D tentatively TRBD1 or TRBD2 (5 bases each). Germline CDR1 is SGHRS and CDR2 is YFSETQ. The ends were cut back, 4 bases at V and 5 bases at J, with 12 bases in the middle. The CDR3 covers 14 residues.